This TCR beta chain stems from a study of radiotherapy plus CTLA-4 blockade in lung cancer. Turning to the study itself: In 18% of patients, objective responses were seen; 30% to 35% had disease control. Findings of the study overall: It was early blood T cell clone dynamics, with interferon-beta, that reportedly best predicted response. Expansion of tumor-derived TCR clones was observed in blood after radiotherapy plus ipilimumab.

As regards this clone: The antigen is unknown.

The method was immunoSEQ multiplex PCR; TCRdb's version includes in-frame clones alone and lacks a portion of them. This table holds 80,000 to 95,000 clones, around four fifths found once. The CDR3 covers 15 residues. Germline-derived CDR1 and CDR2 are MNHNS and SASEGT. The ends were cut back, 6 bases at V and 3 bases at J, with 18 bases in the middle. The chain joins TRBV6-1 to TRBJ2-7, with unresolved D. This receptor was obtained from a human donor with non-small cell lung cancer who had stable disease on radiotherapy plus ipilimumab. Sequencing used peripheral blood, obtained from a patient treated with radiotherapy plus ipilimumab. In DNA, the CDR3 is TGTGCCAGCAGACCTAGGGCCAAGGGCCACTACGAGCAGTACTTC. Translating it yields CASRPRAKGHYEQYF.